This T cell receptor beta chain was captured in a study of cytomegalovirus exposure and HLA in healthy donors. On the study more broadly: About 180 million T cells yielded about 120 million unique TCR beta sequences, as an earlier analysis found. Study observations and caveats: What a later analysis showed was that several of the most significant clusters appeared linked to common viral pathogens.

CDR1 MNHEY and CDR2 SVGAGI come from the germline V gene. Trimming left V 3 bases short and J 1 base short, with 6 bases between. This CDR3 has 13 residues. Points on this clone: Its target is not known.

PCR was performed using 60 Vbeta and 13 Jbeta primers. The protocol was immunoSEQ multiplex PCR, while the TCRdb copy is restricted to in-frame clones and leaves out a portion. There are 95,000 to 130,000 clones in the sample; approximately 81% occur only once, and 3.5% to 5% lies in the top ten. The source is a young man in good health and CMV-seropositive. J is TRBJ1-2 and V is TRBV6-5; D is undetermined. The specimen sequenced was PBMCs. CDR3 loop: CASSYGFNYGYTF. In DNA form, the CDR3 reads TGTGCCAGCAGTTATGGCTTTAACTATGGCTACACCTTC.